These 14 T cell receptor beta chains were all obtained from the same sample, sequenced in a study of blood T cell repertoires in COVID-19. Generated by immunoSEQ multiplex PCR, the TCRdb table keeps only in-frame clones and is missing some. Here the sample spans some 95,000 clones, around 93% being singletons. The sample taken for sequencing was peripheral blood. The receptors stem from a human donor with active COVID-19. The donor label of this sample is uncertain.

This clone was seen just once. The chain employs TRBV28 and TRBJ1-2; TRBD1 aligns across 7 bases. Germline CDR1 and CDR2: MDHEN and SYDVKM. The CDR3 contains 15 residues. V lost 6 bases and J lost 0; bases outside the gene matches: 7. The CDR3 bases are TGTGCCAGCAGGTCTGCCGGGACAGCTAACTATGGCTACACCTTC. This gives the protein CASRSAGTANYGYTF.

The V and J genes are TRBV2 and TRBJ1-2, with D perhaps TRBD1 (5 bases). Trimming cost V 1 base and J 4 bases, with 19 bases left between them. The CDR3 covers 17 residues. Germline assignment: CDR1 SNHLY and CDR2 FYNNEI. The CDR3 region is CASSEGSREGLLYGYTF. The CDR3 coding sequence is TGTGCCAGCAGTGAAGGCTCGAGGGAGGGACTTCTCTATGGCTACACCTTC.

This chain connects TRBV6-5 to TRBJ2-2; 11 nucleotides align to TRBD1. The V gene end was trimmed by 4 bases and the J gene end by 7 bases; junction bases not matched to a gene: 8. Germline V CDR1 and CDR2: MNHEY, SVGAGI. This CDR3 is built from 16 residues. This CDR3 is CASSSRDRGIGGELFF. The CDR3, as DNA: TGTGCCAGCAGTTCCCGGGACAGGGGGATAGGCGGGGAGCTGTTTTTT.

The chain uses TRBV19 and TRBJ1-2, with D possibly TRBD1 on 6 matching bases. Germline CDR1 LNHDA, CDR2 SQIVND (reference sequence). The CDR3 is made up of 14 amino acids. V was clipped by 3 bases and J by 4 bases, with 12 bases between them. In DNA form, the CDR3 reads TGTGCCAGTAGTATCGTAACGGACAGCTATGGCTACACCTTC. It codes for CASSIVTDSYGYTF.

The V and J genes are TRBV3-1 (or the pseudogene TRBV3-2) and TRBJ1-2; D not resolved. V lost 6 bases and J lost 0, with 8 bases in between. The CDR3 is 13 residues long. Germline assignment: CDR1 LGHDT and CDR2 YNNKEL (reference sequence). CDR3 region: CASSREANYGYTF. CDR3 DNA sequence: TGTGCCAGCAGTCGTGAGGCTAACTATGGCTACACCTTC.

The rearrangement links TRBV7-6 to TRBJ1-4; 8 nucleotides agree with TRBD1. CDR1 is SGHVS, CDR2 FNYEAQ, per germline. The V segment lost 5 bases and the J segment 3 bases; nucleotides outside the gene matches: 8. The CDR3 totals 16 residues. The CDR3 nucleotides read TGTGCCAGCAGCGCCTATGACAGGGGTGCTAATGAAAAACTGTTTTTT. Translation: CASSAYDRGANEKLFF.

The rearrangement uses TRBV5-1 and TRBJ2-1, with unresolved D. Germline CDR1 and CDR2: SGHRS and YFSETQ. The CDR3 contains 15 residues. V lost 0 bases, J lost 4 bases, and 11 bases lay in between. The CDR3 protein is CASSLEPGLYNEQFF. The CDR3 coding sequence is TGCGCCAGCAGCTTGGAGCCAGGATTGTACAATGAGCAGTTCTTC.

This clone showed up just a few times. The chain couples TRBV7-8 to TRBJ1-5; D unclear. The germline V gene encodes CDR1 SGHVS and CDR2 FQNEAQ. V was clipped by 4 bases and J by 8 bases, with 12 bases between them. The length of the CDR3 is 13 residues. CDR3 region: CASSSRLREPQHF. Here the CDR3 DNA reads TGTGCCAGCAGCTCCCGTCTTAGAGAGCCCCAGCATTTT.

This chain joins TRBV4-1 and TRBJ2-1; 8 bases agree with TRBD2. Trimming took 5 bases from V and 15 from J; bases not matched to a gene: 15. CDR3 length equals 14 residues. Germline V gene data show CDR1 as MGHRA and CDR2 as YSYEKL. Written as DNA, the CDR3 is TGCGCCAGCAGCTTCGGGGGGGGCCGGGATCTTCTGTTCTTC. Protein: CASSFGGGRDLLFF.

Worth noting for this clone: The sample carries other DNA sequences with the same CDR3. This chain joins TRBV5-6 and TRBJ2-7, with TRBD1 matching over 7 bases. The CDR3 extends over 14 amino acids. With 0 bases clipped from V and 2 bases from J, the junction kept 2 bases outside the gene matches. CDR1 is SGHDT and CDR2 is YYEEEE in the germline V gene. In DNA form, the CDR3 reads TGTGCCAGCAGCTTGGGGCAGGGGGCCTACGAGCAGTACTTC. Its translation: CASSLGQGAYEQYF.

The J gene is TRBJ2-7, the V gene TRBV19, with D possibly TRBD1 on 6 matching bases. This CDR3 spans 13 amino acids. CDR1 and CDR2 from the germline V gene are LNHDA and SQIVND (reference sequence). The germline V and J ends were trimmed by 5 bases and 3 bases, with 11 bases remaining between them. Here the CDR3 DNA reads TGTGCCAGTAGTGTTGGACAGATCTACGAGCAGTACTTC. This gives the protein CASSVGQIYEQYF.

This chain connects TRBV5-1 to TRBJ1-6; 8 nucleotides align to TRBD1. J gave up 8 bases and V 0 bases, and 4 bases lay outside the gene matches. Germline loops: CDR1 SGHRS, CDR2 YFSETQ. CDR3 length: 15 residues. CDR3 amino acids: CASSLASDRDSPLHF. In DNA, the CDR3 is TGCGCCAGCAGCTTGGCCTCGGACAGGGATTCACCCCTCCACTTT.

This clone was seen more than once but under ten times. The chain recombines TRBV7-8 with TRBJ2-5; weak D call: TRBD1 (7 bases). The CDR3 totals 22 residues. The germline V gene encodes CDR1 SGHVS and CDR2 FQNEAQ. V shed 5 bases and J shed 0 bases, with 34 bases lying between them. The CDR3: CASSVGQRLRHQGGSYQETQYF. CDR3 coding DNA: TGTGCCAGCAGCGTTGGACAGCGGCTGAGACACCAGGGGGGATCGTACCAAGAGACCCAGTACTTC.

CDR3 amino acids: CATSDSTRDSNYGYTF. DNA for the CDR3: TGTGCCACCAGTGATTCTACCCGGGACAGCAACTATGGCTACACCTTC. The chain uses TRBV24-1 and TRBJ1-2, with 7 bases fitting TRBD1. Germline values: CDR1 KGHDR, CDR2 SFDVKD. With 2 bases clipped from V and 2 bases from J, the junction kept 7 bases outside the gene matches. This CDR3 comprises 16 residues.